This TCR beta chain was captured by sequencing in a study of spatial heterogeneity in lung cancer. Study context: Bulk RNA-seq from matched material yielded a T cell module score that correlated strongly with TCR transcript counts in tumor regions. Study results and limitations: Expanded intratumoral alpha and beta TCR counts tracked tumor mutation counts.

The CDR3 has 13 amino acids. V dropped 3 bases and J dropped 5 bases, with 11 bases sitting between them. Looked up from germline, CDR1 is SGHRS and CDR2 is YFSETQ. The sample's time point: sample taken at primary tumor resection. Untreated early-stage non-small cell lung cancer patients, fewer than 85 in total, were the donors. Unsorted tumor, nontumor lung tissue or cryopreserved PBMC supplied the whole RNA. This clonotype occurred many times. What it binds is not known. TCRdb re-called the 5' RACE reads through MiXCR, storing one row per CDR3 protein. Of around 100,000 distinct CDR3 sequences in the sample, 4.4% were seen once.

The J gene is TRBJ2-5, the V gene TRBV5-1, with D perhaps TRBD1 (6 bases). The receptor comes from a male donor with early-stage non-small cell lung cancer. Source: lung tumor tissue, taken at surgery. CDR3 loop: CASSWGTRETQYF. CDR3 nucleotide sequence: TGCGCCAGCAGCTGGGGGACAAGGGAGACCCAGTACTTC.